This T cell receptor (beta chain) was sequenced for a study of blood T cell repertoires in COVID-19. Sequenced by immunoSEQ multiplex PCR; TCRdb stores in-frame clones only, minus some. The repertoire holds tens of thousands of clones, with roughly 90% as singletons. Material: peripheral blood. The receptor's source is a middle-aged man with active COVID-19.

CDR3 bases: TGTGCCAGTAAGAGGAGGACAGGGAGATATTTAGACACTGAAGCTTTCTTT. Translation gives CASKRRTGRYLDTEAFF. The gene calls are TRBV19 and TRBJ1-1; 8 nucleotides align to TRBD1. Germline loops: CDR1 LNHDA, CDR2 SQIVND (reference sequence). The CDR3 consists of 17 residues. With 7 bases clipped from V and 3 bases from J, the junction kept 16 bases outside the gene matches.